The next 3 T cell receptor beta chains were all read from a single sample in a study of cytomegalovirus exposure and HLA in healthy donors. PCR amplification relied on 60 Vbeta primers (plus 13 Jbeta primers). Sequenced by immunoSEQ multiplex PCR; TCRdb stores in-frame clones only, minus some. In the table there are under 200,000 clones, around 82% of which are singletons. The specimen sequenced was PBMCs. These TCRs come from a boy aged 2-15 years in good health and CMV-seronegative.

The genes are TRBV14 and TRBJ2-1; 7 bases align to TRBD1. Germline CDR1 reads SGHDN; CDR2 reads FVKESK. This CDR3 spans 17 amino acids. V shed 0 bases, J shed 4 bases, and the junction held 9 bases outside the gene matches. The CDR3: CASSQDYRQGRYNEQFF. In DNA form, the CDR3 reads TGTGCCAGCAGCCAAGATTACCGACAGGGTCGTTACAATGAGCAGTTCTTC.

DNA for the CDR3: TGTGCCAGTATTCCCACCCACAGCGGGAGGGTCCACGAGCAGTACTTC. Residues: CASIPTHSGRVHEQYF. The J gene is TRBJ2-7, the V gene TRBV19, with 10 bases that match TRBD2. The CDR3 length is 16 residues. Germline assignment: CDR1 LNHDA and CDR2 SQIVND (reference sequence). Trimming at V came to 7 bases and at J to 5 bases, leaving 14 bases not matched to a gene. Full variable domain (remainder filled in from reference TRBV19 and TRBJ2-7): DGGITQSPKYLFRKEGQNVTLSCEQNLNHDAMYWYRQDPGQGLRLIYYSQIVNDFQKGDIAEGYSVSREKKESFPLTVTSAQKNPTAFYLCASIPTHSGRVHEQYFGPGTRLTVT.

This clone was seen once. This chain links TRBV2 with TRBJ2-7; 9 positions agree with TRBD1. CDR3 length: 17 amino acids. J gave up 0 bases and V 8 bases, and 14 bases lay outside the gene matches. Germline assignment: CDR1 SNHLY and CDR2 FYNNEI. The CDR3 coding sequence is TGTGCCAGCGTTCAGGGACAGGGCCTCTCTAGCTCCTACGAGCAGTACTTC. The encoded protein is CASVQGQGLSSSYEQYF. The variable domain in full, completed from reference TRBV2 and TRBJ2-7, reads EPEVTQTPSHQVTQMGQEVILRCVPISNHLYFYWYRQILGQKVEFLVSFYNNEISEKSEIFDDQFSVERPDGSNFTLKIRSTKLEDSAMYFCASVQGQGLSSSYEQYFGPGTRLTVT.